This T cell receptor (beta chain) was captured in a study of blood T cell repertoires in COVID-19. Across the study: PBMCs, B-cell-depleted T cells, or T cells were the source of the cDNA or gDNA that made up the material.

The CDR3 is 14 amino acids. Germline assignment: CDR1 SGHAT and CDR2 FQNNGV. V lost 5 bases, J lost 6 bases, and 13 bases lay in between. This table comes from immunoSEQ multiplex PCR, and its TCRdb copy is limited to in-frame clones, with some not included. The sample includes hundreds of thousands of clones, 83% of them seen just once. The participants were between roughly 18 and 100 years old and came from 24 US areas. Cohorts were based on clinical histories the participants reported. The clonotype comes from a woman in her 50s who had been exposed to COVID-19. Sequencing was performed on PBMCs or T cells enriched from blood (not recorded which). The rearrangement links TRBV11-2 to TRBJ2-2; possible D gene TRBD1, 6 bases. The CDR3 loop reads CASSLVQGAGELFF. CDR3 nucleotides: TGTGCCAGCAGCCTTGTACAGGGTGCCGGGGAGCTGTTTTTT.